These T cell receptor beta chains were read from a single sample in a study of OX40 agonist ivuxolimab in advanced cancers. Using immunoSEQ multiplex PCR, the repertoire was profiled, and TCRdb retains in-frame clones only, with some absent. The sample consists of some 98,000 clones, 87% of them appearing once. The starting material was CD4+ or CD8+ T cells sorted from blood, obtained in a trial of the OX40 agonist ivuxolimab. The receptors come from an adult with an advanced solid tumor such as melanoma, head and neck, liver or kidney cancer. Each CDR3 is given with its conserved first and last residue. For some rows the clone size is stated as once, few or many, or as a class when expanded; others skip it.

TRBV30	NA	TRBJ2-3	CAWGGLTSTDTQYF
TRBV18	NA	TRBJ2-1	CASSPPSGDEQFF
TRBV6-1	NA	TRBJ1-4	CASTLTGSNEKLFF
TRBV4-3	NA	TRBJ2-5	CASSRLAGETQYF
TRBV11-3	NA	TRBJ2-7	CASSGRGTGEQYF
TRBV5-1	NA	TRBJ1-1	CASSLVIGTGGTEAFF
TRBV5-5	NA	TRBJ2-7	CASSLTDYEQYF
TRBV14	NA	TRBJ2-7	CASNAWGSFYEQYF
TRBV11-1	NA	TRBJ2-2	CASSSPAGGNTGELFF
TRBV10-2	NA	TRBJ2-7	CASSESSTVEQYF
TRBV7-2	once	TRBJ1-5	CASSLQGDKNQPQHF
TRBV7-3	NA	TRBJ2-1	CASSLTGDLYNEQFF
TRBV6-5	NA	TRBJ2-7	CASSYDRPPYEQYF
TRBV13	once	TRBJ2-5	CASSGDRQETQYF
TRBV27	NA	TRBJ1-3	CASSPGVFGNTIYF